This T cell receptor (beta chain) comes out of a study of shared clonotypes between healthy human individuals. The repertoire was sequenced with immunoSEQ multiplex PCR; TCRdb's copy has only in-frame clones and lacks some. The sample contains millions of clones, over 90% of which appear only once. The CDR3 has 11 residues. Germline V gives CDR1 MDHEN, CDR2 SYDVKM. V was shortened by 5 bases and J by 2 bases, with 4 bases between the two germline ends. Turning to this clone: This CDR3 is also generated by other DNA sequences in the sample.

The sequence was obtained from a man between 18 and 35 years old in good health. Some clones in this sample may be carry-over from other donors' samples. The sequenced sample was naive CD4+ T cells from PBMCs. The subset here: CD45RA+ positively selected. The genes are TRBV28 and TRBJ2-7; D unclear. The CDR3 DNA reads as TGTGCCAGCAGTCGGGCCTACGAGCAGTACTTC. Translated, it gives CASSRAYEQYF.